Listed below are T cell receptor beta chains from one sample, sequenced in a study of identical twins. MiXCR was run by TCRdb on the 5' RACE reads, yielding one entry per CDR3 protein. The sample carries 500,000 or so distinct CDR3 sequences, roughly an eighth recorded once. Separately, the same data were catalogued under a study of yellow fever vaccine responses in identical twins.

Input material: CD4+ T cells sorted from blood. The receptor source for this set is a woman under 30 in good health. The CDR3 runs from the conserved cysteine through the conserved F or W. D genes are given only for firm matches. Size tells how often a clone was seen (once, few, many) or the class of an expanded clone, and some rows leave it out.

.	TRBV12-3/TRBV12-4	many	16	TRBJ2-2	CASSLFGSGNTGELFF	TGTGCCAGCAGTTTATTCGGGAGTGGGAACACCGGGGAGCTGTTTTTT
.	TRBV5-1	many	13	TRBJ1-1	CASSADLIGEAFF	TGCGCCAGCAGCGCGGACTTAATCGGAGAAGCTTTCTTT
.	TRBV6-6	many	12	TRBJ2-7	CASSGQIYEQYF	TGTGCCAGCAGTGGACAAATATACGAGCAGTACTTC
TRBD2	TRBV6-1	.	18	TRBJ2-2	CASRFGLAGGSGTGELFF	TGTGCCAGCAGATTTGGACTAGCGGGAGGCTCTGGCACCGGGGAGCTGTTTTTT
.	TRBV3-1	few	14	TRBJ1-1	CASSHLVGSGEAFF	TGTGCCAGCAGCCACCTCGTAGGAAGTGGTGAAGCTTTCTTT
.	TRBV29-1	.	12	TRBJ2-3	CSESSGTDTQYF	TGCAGCGAGTCGTCTGGGACAGATACGCAGTATTTT
TRBD1	TRBV12-3/TRBV12-4	.	15	TRBJ2-5	CASSLTGGGQETQYF	TGTGCCAGCAGCCTGACAGGGGGAGGTCAAGAGACCCAGTACTTC
TRBD1	TRBV12-5	.	12	TRBJ2-7	CASGFDRGEQYF	TGTGCTAGTGGTTTTGACAGGGGCGAGCAGTACTTC
.	TRBV12-3/TRBV12-4	many	13	TRBJ1-2	CASSGRGFYGYTF	TGTGCCAGCAGTGGGAGGGGTTTTTATGGCTACACCTTC
TRBD1	TRBV29-1	.	13	TRBJ2-5	CSVDKTGIGTQYF	TGCAGCGTTGATAAGACAGGGATTGGGACCCAGTACTTC
.	TRBV6-1	few	14	TRBJ2-7	CASSGAATSYEQYF	TGTGCCAGCTCTGGGGCAGCCACCTCCTACGAGCAGTACTTC
.	TRBV7-6	many	17	TRBJ1-2	CASSLESGHRANYGYTF	TGTGCCAGCAGCTTAGAGTCAGGGCATCGGGCTAACTATGGCTACACCTTC
TRBD1	TRBV19	.	17	TRBJ2-1	CASRGQGASSTRNEQFF	TGTGCCAGCCGTGGACAGGGGGCTAGTTCGACACGTAATGAGCAGTTCTTC
TRBD2	TRBV30	few	18	TRBJ2-7	CAWSVQGKGLAEFYEQYF	TGTGCCTGGAGTGTACAGGGGAAGGGACTAGCAGAGTTTTACGAGCAGTACTTC
TRBD1	TRBV27	.	17	TRBJ2-2	CASTLLSGTGLTGELFF	TGTGCCAGCACCCTCCTCTCCGGGACAGGGTTGACCGGGGAGCTGTTTTTT
TRBD1	TRBV20-1	.	13	TRBJ2-7	CSARQGKSYEQYF	TGCAGTGCTCGACAGGGAAAGTCCTACGAGCAGTACTTC
.	TRBV3-1	.	14	TRBJ2-3	CASSPRATTDTQYF	TGTGCCAGCAGCCCTAGAGCCACCACAGATACGCAGTATTTT
.	TRBV21-1	.	15	TRBJ2-7	CASSKGDGIPYEQYF	TGTGCCAGCAGCAAAGGGGACGGCATCCCCTACGAGCAGTACTTC
.	TRBV6-2/TRBV6-3	.	14	TRBJ1-2	CASSYGRTNYGYTF	TGTGCCAGCAGTTACGGGCGGACTAACTATGGCTACACCTTC
.	TRBV18	few	13	TRBJ2-5	CASSWRNQETQYF	TGTGCCAGCTCATGGAGAAACCAAGAGACCCAGTACTTC
.	TRBV29-1	.	13	TRBJ1-1	CSVKVGRDTEAFF	TGCAGCGTTAAAGTCGGCAGGGACACTGAAGCTTTCTTT
.	TRBV20-1	few	15	TRBJ2-3	CSARDVGRETDTQYF	TGCAGTGCTAGAGACGTCGGCAGGGAGACAGATACGCAGTATTTT
TRBD1	TRBV20-1	many	13	TRBJ2-5	CSAPTGGLETQYF	TGCAGTGCACCGACAGGGGGGCTGGAGACCCAGTACTTC
.	TRBV3-1	.	14	TRBJ2-5	CASSQALLQETQYF	TGTGCCAGCAGCCAAGCTTTGCTTCAAGAGACCCAGTACTTC
.	TRBV7-2	.	16	TRBJ1-1	CASSLLQGRGNTEAFF	TGTGCCAGCAGTTTGTTACAGGGAAGGGGGAACACTGAAGCTTTCTTT
.	TRBV20-1	few	14	TRBJ1-1	CSASSPVSGTEAFF	TGCAGTGCTAGTTCGCCAGTCTCTGGCACTGAAGCTTTCTTT
.	TRBV29-1	few	14	TRBJ2-1	CSVESGLSYNEQFF	TGCAGCGTTGAATCAGGGCTAAGCTACAATGAGCAGTTCTTC
TRBD2	TRBV20-1	.	14	TRBJ2-1	CSAWTSGLYNEQFF	TGCAGTGCTTGGACTAGCGGCCTCTACAATGAGCAGTTCTTC
.	TRBV6-5	.	15	TRBJ2-2	CASSYNSGNTGELFF	TGTGCCAGCAGTTATAATAGTGGGAACACCGGGGAGCTGTTTTTT
TRBD1	TRBV6-5	few	13	TRBJ2-1	CASSYGQGYEQFF	TGTGCCAGCAGCTACGGACAGGGGTATGAGCAGTTCTTC
.	TRBV6-5	few	12	TRBJ2-5	CATGQDQETQYF	TGTGCTACGGGCCAGGACCAAGAGACCCAGTACTTC
.	TRBV12-3/TRBV12-4	many	11	TRBJ2-2	CASSGTGELFF	TGTGCCAGCAGCGGGACCGGGGAGCTGTTTTTT
TRBD2	TRBV29-1	few	13	TRBJ2-7	CSVRLAVTYEQYF	TGCAGCGTTAGACTAGCGGTGACCTACGAGCAGTACTTC
.	TRBV12-3/TRBV12-4	many	14	TRBJ1-5	CASSPYYSNQPQHF	TGTGCCAGCAGTCCCTACTATAGCAATCAGCCCCAGCATTTT
.	TRBV5-1	.	18	TRBJ2-3	CASSPVRGAISGTDTQYF	TGCGCCAGCAGCCCCGTACGGGGGGCGATCTCTGGCACAGATACGCAGTATTTT
TRBD2	TRBV12-3/TRBV12-4	few	15	TRBJ2-7	CASSLIREGLYEQYF	TGTGCCAGCAGTTTAATTCGGGAGGGCCTTTACGAGCAGTACTTC
.	TRBV5-1	few	15	TRBJ2-1	CASSPLGGGNNEQFF	TGCGCCAGCAGCCCCCTGGGGGGAGGTAACAATGAGCAGTTCTTC
TRBD1	TRBV24-1	few	13	TRBJ1-6	CARQGGLNSPLHF	TGTGCCAGACAGGGAGGCCTTAATTCACCCCTCCACTTT
TRBD2	TRBV5-1	.	13	TRBJ2-7	CASSLAGGTELYF	TGCGCCAGCAGCTTGGCCGGGGGGACCGAGCTGTACTTC
.	TRBV7-9	few	11	TRBJ1-2	CASSSTDGYTF	TGTGCCAGCAGCTCGACGGATGGCTACACCTTC
.	TRBV18	.	14	TRBJ1-5	CASSPPAGDQPQHF	TGTGCCAGCTCACCACCGGCGGGGGATCAGCCCCAGCATTTT